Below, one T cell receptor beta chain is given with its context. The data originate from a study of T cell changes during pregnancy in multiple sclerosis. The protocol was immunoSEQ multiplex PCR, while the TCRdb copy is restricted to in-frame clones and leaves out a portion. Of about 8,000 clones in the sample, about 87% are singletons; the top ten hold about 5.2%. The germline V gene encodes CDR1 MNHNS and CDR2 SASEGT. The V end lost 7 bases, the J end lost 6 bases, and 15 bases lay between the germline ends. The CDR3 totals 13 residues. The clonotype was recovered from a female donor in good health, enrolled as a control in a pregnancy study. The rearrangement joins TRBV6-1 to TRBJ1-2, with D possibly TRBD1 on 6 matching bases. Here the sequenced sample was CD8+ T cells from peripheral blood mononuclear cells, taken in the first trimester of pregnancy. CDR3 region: CASKLPGVDGYTF. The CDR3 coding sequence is TGTGCCAGCAAGCTTCCAGGGGTTGATGGCTACACCTTC.